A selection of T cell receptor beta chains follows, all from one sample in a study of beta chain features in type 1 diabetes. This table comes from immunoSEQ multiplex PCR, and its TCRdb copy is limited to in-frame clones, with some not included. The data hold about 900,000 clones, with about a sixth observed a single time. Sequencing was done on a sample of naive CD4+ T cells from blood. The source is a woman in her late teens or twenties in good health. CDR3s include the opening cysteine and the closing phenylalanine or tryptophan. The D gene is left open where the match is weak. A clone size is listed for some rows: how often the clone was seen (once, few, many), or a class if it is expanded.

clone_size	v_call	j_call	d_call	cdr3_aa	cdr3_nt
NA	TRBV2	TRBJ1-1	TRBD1	CAREGAGEAFF	TGTGCCAGGGAGGGGGCGGGAGAAGCTTTCTTT
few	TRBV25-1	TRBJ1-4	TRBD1	CASSEPLRGTGVEKLFF	TGTGCCAGCAGTGAACCGCTCCGCGGGACAGGGGTGGAAAAACTGTTTTTT
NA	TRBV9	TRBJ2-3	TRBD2	CASSVDAGGPGDTQYF	TGTGCCAGCAGCGTAGATGCGGGAGGGCCGGGAGATACGCAGTATTTT
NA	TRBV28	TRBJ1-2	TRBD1	CASSSVNRGNGYTF	TGTGCCAGCAGTTCCGTGAACAGGGGTAACGGCTACACCTTC
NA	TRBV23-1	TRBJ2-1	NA	CASSQSRVAGRTMNNEQFF	TGCGCCAGCAGTCAATCTAGGGTGGCCGGGAGAACCATGAACAATGAGCAGTTCTTC
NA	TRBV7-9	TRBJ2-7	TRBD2	CASSSGLAGAYEQYF	TGTGCCAGCAGCTCGGGACTAGCGGGGGCCTACGAGCAGTACTTC
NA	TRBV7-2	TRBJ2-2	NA	CASSFWGTGELFF	TGTGCCAGCAGCTTTTGGGGAACCGGGGAGCTGTTTTTT
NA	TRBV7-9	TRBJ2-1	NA	CASSFQGVDEQFF	TGTGCCAGCAGCTTCCAGGGTGTGGATGAGCAGTTCTTC
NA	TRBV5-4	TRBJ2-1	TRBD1	CASSRGDRENEQFF	TGTGCCAGCAGCAGAGGGGACAGGGAAAATGAGCAGTTCTTC
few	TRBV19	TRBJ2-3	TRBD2	CASSGDVREADTQYF	TGTGCCAGTAGTGGCGATGTCCGGGAGGCGGATACGCAGTATTTT
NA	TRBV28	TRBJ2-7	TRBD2	CASSLAGVHEQYF	TGTGCCAGCAGCCTGGCGGGAGTCCACGAGCAGTACTTC
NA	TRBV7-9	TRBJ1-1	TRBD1	CASSHQGGTEAFF	TGTGCCAGCAGCCACCAGGGGGGTACTGAAGCTTTCTTT
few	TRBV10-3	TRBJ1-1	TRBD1	CAIRGQGANNTEAFF	TGTGCCATCAGGGGACAGGGGGCGAACAACACTGAAGCTTTCTTT
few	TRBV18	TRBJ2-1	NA	CASIRGTKEGNEQFF	TGTGCCAGCATCCGCGGGACGAAGGAAGGGAATGAGCAGTTCTTC
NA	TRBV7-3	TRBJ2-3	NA	CASSFGGHTDTQYF	TGTGCCAGCAGCTTCGGGGGTCACACAGATACGCAGTATTTT
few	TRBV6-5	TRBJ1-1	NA	CASSLGVKVTEAFF	TGTGCCAGCAGTTTGGGTGTTAAGGTCACTGAAGCTTTCTTT
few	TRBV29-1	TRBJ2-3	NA	CSTVHRTGWRSQYF	TGCAGCACGGTTCACAGGACGGGCTGGCGTTCGCAGTATTTT
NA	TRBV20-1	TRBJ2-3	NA	CSVGTDTQYF	TGCAGTGTTGGTACAGATACGCAGTATTTT
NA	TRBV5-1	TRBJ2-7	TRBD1	CASSLGGTGIYEQYF	TGCGCCAGCAGCTTGGGCGGGACAGGGATCTACGAGCAGTACTTC
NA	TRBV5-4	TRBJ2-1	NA	CASSLVRNEQFF	TGTGCCAGCAGCTTGGTTCGAAATGAGCAGTTCTTC
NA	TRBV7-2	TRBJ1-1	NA	CASSLYRGGTEAFF	TGTGCCAGCAGCTTATATCGGGGAGGCACTGAAGCTTTCTTT
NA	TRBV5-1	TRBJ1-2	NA	CASSYRDLSGYTF	TGCGCCAGCAGCTACCGGGACCTCTCTGGCTACACCTTC
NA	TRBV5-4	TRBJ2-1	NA	CASSFSGSSYNEQFF	TGTGCCAGCAGCTTCTCCGGGAGCTCCTACAATGAGCAGTTCTTC
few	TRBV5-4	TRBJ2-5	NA	CASSPHLQGQETQYF	TGTGCCAGCAGCCCGCACCTGCAGGGGCAAGAGACCCAGTACTTC
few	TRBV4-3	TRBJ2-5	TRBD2	CASSHDGAGGETQYF	TGCGCCAGCAGCCACGATGGGGCGGGGGGAGAGACCCAGTACTTC
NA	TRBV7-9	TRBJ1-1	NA	CASSRGRGNTEAFF	TGTGCCAGCAGCCGAGGGCGGGGGAACACTGAAGCTTTCTTT
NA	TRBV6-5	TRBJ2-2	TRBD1	CASRRTGGNTGELFF	TGTGCCAGCAGACGAACAGGGGGCAACACCGGGGAGCTGTTTTTT
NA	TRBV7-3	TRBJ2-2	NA	CASSLALGVNTGELFF	TGTGCCAGCAGCTTAGCGCTTGGGGTGAACACCGGGGAGCTGTTTTTT
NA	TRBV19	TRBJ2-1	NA	CASSIARGRNEQFF	TGTGCCAGTAGTATAGCGAGGGGACGAAATGAGCAGTTCTTC
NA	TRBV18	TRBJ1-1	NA	CASSPQTENTEAFF	TGTGCCAGCTCACCCCAGACAGAGAACACTGAAGCTTTCTTT
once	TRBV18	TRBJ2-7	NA	CASSPTGSTTGEQYF	TGTGCCAGCTCACCAACCGGGTCCACTACGGGCGAGCAGTACTTC
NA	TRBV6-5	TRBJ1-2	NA	CASSSTIGGRYGYTF	TGTGCCAGCAGTAGCACGATAGGGGGAAGATATGGCTACACCTTC
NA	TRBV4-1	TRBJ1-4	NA	CASSQSPRTENEKLFF	TGCGCCAGCAGCCAAAGCCCCAGGACAGAGAATGAAAAACTGTTTTTT
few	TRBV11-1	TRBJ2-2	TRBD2	CASSVGTSERELFF	TGTGCCAGCAGCGTCGGGACTAGCGAGAGGGAGCTGTTTTTT
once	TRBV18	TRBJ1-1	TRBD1	CASSLASYRGTDTEAFF	TGTGCCAGCTCACTCGCCAGCTACAGGGGAACGGACACTGAAGCTTTCTTT
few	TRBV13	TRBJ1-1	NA	CASSSHPGRNTEAFF	TGTGCCAGCAGCTCCCACCCGGGGCGGAACACTGAAGCTTTCTTT
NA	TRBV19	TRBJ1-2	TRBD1	CASSTGTGVSYGYTF	TGTGCCAGTAGCACCGGGACAGGAGTATCCTATGGCTACACCTTC
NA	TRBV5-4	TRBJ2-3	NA	CVVGQDTQYF	TGTGTCGTCGGGCAAGATACGCAGTATTTT
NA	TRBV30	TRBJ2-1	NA	CAWSVHVAGTEQFF	TGTGCCTGGAGTGTACATGTTGCGGGGACTGAGCAGTTCTTC
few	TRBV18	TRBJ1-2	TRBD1	CASSPGQQNYGYTF	TGTGCCAGCTCACCGGGACAGCAAAACTATGGCTACACCTTC
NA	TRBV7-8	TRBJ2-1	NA	CASSSWNNEQFF	TGTGCCAGCAGCTCGTGGAACAATGAGCAGTTCTTC
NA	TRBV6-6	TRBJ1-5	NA	CASSFQGHQPQHF	TGTGCCAGCAGTTTCCAGGGCCATCAGCCCCAGCATTTT
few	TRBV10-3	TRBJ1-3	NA	CAISTGIETGNTIYF	TGTGCCATCTCCACAGGGATTGAGACTGGAAACACCATATATTTT
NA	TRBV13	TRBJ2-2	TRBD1	CASSPRAGTGFTGELFF	TGTGCCAGCAGCCCCCGGGCCGGGACAGGGTTCACCGGGGAGCTGTTTTTT
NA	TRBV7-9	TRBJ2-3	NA	CASSFGTNTDTQYF	TGTGCCAGCAGCTTCGGGACCAACACAGATACGCAGTATTTT
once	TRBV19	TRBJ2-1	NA	CASSPVRGHEQFF	TGTGCCAGTAGCCCTGTGCGAGGTCATGAGCAGTTCTTC